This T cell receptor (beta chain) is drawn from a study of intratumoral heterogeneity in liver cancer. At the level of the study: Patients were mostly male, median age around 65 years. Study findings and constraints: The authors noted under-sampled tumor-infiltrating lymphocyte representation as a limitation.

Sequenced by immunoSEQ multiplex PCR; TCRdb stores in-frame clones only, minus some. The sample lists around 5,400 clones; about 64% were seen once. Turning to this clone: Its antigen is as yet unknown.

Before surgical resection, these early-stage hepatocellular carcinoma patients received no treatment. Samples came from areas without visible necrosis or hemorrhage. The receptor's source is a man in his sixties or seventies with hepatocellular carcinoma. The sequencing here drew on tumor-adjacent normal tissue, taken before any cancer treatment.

CDR3 amino acids: CASSLVMNTEAFF. CDR3 nucleotide sequence: TGTGCCAGCAGCTTAGTAATGAACACTGAAGCTTTCTTT. The genes are TRBV11-2 and TRBJ1-1; D uncertain. The CDR3 is 13 residues long. Germline V gene sequence: CDR1 SGHAT, CDR2 FQNNGV. Between the trimmed V and J ends, which lost 1 base and 0 bases, there was a span of 3 bases.